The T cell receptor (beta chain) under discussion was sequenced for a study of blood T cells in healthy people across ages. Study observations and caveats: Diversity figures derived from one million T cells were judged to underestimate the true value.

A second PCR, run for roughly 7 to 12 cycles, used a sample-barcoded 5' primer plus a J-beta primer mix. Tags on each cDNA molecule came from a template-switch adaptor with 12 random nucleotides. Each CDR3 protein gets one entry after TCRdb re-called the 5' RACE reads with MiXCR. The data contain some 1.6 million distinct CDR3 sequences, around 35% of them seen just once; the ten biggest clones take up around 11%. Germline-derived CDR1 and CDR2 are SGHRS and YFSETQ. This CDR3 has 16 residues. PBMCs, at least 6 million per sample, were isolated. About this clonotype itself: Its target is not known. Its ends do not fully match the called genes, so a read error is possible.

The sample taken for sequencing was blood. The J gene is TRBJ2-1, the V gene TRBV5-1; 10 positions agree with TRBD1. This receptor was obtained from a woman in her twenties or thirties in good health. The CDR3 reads CAGSLGGTGVYNEQFF. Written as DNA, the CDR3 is TGCGCCGGCAGCTTGGGGGGGACAGGGGTATACAATGAGCAGTTCTTC.